This TCR beta chain was recorded in a study of blood T cell repertoires in COVID-19. About the study: The United States, Italy and Spain were the sources of the acute and convalescent COVID-19 samples.

Under the authors' procedure: Estimated nucleated cell counts came from reference gene primer amplification. Profiling relied on immunoSEQ multiplex PCR, and the TCRdb table lists in-frame clones only, not all of them. That table gives V, J and clone size, and the DNA gave D and trimming. Here the sample spans 100,000 to 120,000 clones, about four fifths being singletons. Sequences were obtained from peripheral blood. This TCR was recovered from a woman between 70 and 85 years old with acute or convalescent COVID-19.

Here the CDR3 reads CASSVYGATGELFF. The CDR3 nucleotides read TGTGCCAGCAGCGTATATGGGGCGACCGGGGAGCTGTTTTTT. J is TRBJ2-2 and V is TRBV9, with TRBD1 as a possible D gene (5 bases). Germline assignment: CDR1 SGDLS and CDR2 YYNGEE. Trimming removed 1 base at V and 5 bases at J, with 9 bases between. This CDR3 contains 14 residues.